Below, one TCR beta chain is given with its context. What it binds is unknown. Losses at the gene ends were 5 bases for V and 6 bases for J; bases not matched to a gene: 7. Germline assignment: CDR1 KGHSH and CDR2 LQKENI. The CDR3 is 16 residues long. From the 5' RACE reads, TCRdb called clonotypes with MiXCR, one entry per CDR3 protein. Here the sample spans 550,000 to 750,000 distinct CDR3 sequences, around an eighth being singletons. The sample is drawn from a study of T cells after yellow fever vaccination. Points from the study as a whole: Just a small share of clonotypes turned up in the CD4 compartment as well as the CD8 compartment. The secondary response was weaker but peaked faster, day 5 versus 15.

The receptor's source is a man under 40 who received the YFV17D yellow fever vaccine. The source material was PBMCs, sampled on the day of the yellow fever booster vaccination. The chain is built from TRBV18 and TRBJ2-1, with TRBD2 matching 13 bases. CDR3 region: CASSAGTSGTGNEQFF. The DNA of the CDR3 is TGTGCCAGCTCAGCAGGGACTAGCGGGACCGGCAATGAGCAGTTCTTC.